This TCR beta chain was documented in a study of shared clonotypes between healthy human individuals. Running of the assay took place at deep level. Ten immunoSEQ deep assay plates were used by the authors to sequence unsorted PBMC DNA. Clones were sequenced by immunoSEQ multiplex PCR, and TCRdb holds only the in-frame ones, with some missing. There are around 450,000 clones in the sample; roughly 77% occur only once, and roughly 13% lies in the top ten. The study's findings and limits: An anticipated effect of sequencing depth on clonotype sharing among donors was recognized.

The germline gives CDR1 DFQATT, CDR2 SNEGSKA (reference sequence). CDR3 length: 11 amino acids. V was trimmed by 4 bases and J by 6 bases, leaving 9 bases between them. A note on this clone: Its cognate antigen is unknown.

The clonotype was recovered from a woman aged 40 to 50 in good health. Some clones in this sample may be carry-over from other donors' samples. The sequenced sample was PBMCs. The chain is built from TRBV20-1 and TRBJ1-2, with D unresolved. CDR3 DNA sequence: TGCAGTGCTACAGCGGGGAATGGCTACACCTTC. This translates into CSATAGNGYTF.